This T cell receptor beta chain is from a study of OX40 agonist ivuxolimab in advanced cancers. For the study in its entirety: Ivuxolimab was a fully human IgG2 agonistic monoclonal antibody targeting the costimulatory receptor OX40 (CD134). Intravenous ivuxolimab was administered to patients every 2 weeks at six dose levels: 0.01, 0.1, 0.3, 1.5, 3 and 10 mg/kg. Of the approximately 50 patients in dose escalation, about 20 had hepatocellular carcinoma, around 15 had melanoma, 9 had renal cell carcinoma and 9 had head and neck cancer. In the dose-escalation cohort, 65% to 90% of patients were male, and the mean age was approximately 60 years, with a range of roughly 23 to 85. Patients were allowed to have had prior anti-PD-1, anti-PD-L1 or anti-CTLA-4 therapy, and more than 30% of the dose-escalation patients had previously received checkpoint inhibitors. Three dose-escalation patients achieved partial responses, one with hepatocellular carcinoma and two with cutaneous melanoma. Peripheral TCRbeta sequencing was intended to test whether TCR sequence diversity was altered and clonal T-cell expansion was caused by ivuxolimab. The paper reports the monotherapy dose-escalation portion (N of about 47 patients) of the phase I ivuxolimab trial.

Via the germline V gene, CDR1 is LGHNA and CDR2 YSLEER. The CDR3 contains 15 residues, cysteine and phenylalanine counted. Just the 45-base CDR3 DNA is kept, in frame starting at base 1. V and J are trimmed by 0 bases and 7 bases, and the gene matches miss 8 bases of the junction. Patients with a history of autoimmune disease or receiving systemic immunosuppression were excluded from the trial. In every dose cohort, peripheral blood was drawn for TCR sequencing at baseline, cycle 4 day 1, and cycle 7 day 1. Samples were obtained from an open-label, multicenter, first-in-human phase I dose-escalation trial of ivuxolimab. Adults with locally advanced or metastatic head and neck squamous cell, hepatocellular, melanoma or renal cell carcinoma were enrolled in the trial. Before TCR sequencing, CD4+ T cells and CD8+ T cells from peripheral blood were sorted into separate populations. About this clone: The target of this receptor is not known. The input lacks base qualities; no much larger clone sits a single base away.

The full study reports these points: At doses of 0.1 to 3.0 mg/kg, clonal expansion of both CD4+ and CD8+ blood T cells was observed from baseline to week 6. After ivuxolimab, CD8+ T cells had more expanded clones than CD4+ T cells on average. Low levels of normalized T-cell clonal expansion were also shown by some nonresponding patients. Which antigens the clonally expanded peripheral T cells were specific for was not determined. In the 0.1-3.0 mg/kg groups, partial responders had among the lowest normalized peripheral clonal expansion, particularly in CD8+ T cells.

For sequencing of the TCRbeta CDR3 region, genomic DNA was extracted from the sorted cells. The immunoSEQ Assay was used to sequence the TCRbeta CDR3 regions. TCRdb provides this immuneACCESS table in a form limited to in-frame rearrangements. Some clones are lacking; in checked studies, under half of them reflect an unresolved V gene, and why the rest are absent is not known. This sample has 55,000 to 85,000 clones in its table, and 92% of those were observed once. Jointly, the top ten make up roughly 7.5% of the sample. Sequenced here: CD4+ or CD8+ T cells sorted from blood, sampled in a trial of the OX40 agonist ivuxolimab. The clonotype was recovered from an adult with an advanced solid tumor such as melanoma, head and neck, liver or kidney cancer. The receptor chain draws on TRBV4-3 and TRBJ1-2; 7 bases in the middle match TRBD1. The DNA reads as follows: TGCGCCAGCAGCCAAGACTACAGGGGAGGGGGTGGCTACACCTTC. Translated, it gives CASSQDYRGGGGYTF.